These 6 T cell receptor beta chains came from one sample sequenced in a study of Ad26.COV2.S vaccination and SARS-CoV-2 variants. TCRdb's table, derived via immunoSEQ multiplex PCR, lists solely in-frame clones and lacks some. The sample lists 300,000 to 350,000 clones, about 82% seen once, with 2% to 2.5% in the top ten. The treatment is: 15 to 20 received Ad26.COV2.S at low or high dose, single or two shots; roughly five received placebo; per-sample allocation not given. At day 63 after the first vaccine or placebo injection, samples were drawn. Sequences were derived from peripheral blood, sampled in a trial of Ad26.COV2.S vaccine versus placebo. These receptors all stem from a person between 18 and 65 years old who received the Ad26.COV2.S COVID-19 vaccine or a placebo.

The chain is built from TRBV7-6 and TRBJ2-1, with 8 positions matching TRBD2. Germline CDR1 reads SGHVS; CDR2 reads FNYEAQ. With V trimmed by 2 bases and J by 2 bases, 5 bases remained unmatched. The CDR3 is 16 residues long. The CDR3 nucleotides are TGTGCCAGCAGCTTACGATTAGCGGGGACCTACAATGAGCAGTTCTTC. Translating gives CASSLRLAGTYNEQFF.

There are a few counts of this clone. V gene TRBV11-2 combines with J gene TRBJ2-1, with D possibly being TRBD1 (5 bases). The ends were cut back, 5 bases at V and 4 bases at J, with 12 bases in the middle. Germline V gene sequence: CDR1 SGHAT, CDR2 FQNNGV. CDR3 length: 14 amino acids. The CDR3 coding sequence is TGTGCCAGCAGCCTCCAGGGAATGTACAATGAGCAGTTCTTC. The encoded protein is CASSLQGMYNEQFF.

The rearrangement links TRBV7-8 to TRBJ1-4; no definite D call. The CDR3 spans 15 residues. Trimming took off 5 bases at V and 3 bases at J, with 13 bases between the two ends. Germline CDR1 reads SGHVS; CDR2 reads FQNEAQ. The chain's CDR3 is CASSLSVQPNEKLFF. CDR3 in DNA: TGTGCCAGCAGCCTTTCCGTACAGCCTAATGAAAAACTGTTTTTT.

This clone has at least ten counts. The chain has TRBV7-9 and TRBJ2-7; perhaps TRBD1 as D (6 bases). CDR3 length equals 16 residues. Germline V lookup: CDR1 SEHNR, CDR2 FQNEAQ (reference sequence). Trimming left V 4 bases short and J 3 bases short, with 19 bases between. DNA of the CDR3: TGTGCCAGCAGCTCCTCCCAGGGCCAGGGGTTCTACGAGCAGTACTTC. This sequence encodes CASSSSQGQGFYEQYF.

CDR3 nucleotides: TGTGCCAGCGCTCTTTCCATCTCCTACGAGCAGTACTTC. The encoded protein is CASALSISYEQYF. The rearrangement links TRBV19 to TRBJ2-7; unclear D gene. Germline V gives CDR1 LNHDA, CDR2 SQIVND (reference sequence). The V gene lost 9 bases and the J gene lost 0 bases, with 12 bases spanning the gap. This CDR3 region has 13 residues.

DNA for the CDR3: TGTGCCAGCAGCTTACGGGACCGGGCCTATCAGCCCCAGCATTTT. This encodes CASSLRDRAYQPQHF. V is TRBV7-6 and J is TRBJ1-5, with D possibly being TRBD1 (5 bases). This CDR3 contains 15 residues. With 2 bases removed from V and 5 bases from J, the gap between germline ends came to 13 bases. CDR1 SGHVS and CDR2 FNYEAQ come from the germline V gene.